This is a list of T cell receptor beta chains from one sample in a study of T cell responses to AZD1222 COVID-19 vaccine. Generated by immunoSEQ multiplex PCR, the TCRdb table keeps only in-frame clones and is missing some. The sample lists 120,000 or so clones, 85% to 90% occurring once. The source material was peripheral blood, sampled on day 0 of AZD1222 vaccination. The receptor set was obtained from an adult in good health. Each CDR3 is given with its conserved first and last residue. A D gene is named only where the DNA matches it firmly. Clone sizes are given selectively: once, few, many, or a class where the clone is expanded.

16	TRBV7-8	-	TRBJ2-1	-	CASSPRTDWTYNEQFF	TGTGCCAGCAGCCCACGGACAGACTGGACCTACAATGAGCAGTTCTTC
14	TRBV10-3	-	TRBJ1-1	-	CATTGIPSNTEAFF	TGTGCCACCACAGGGATCCCCTCGAACACTGAAGCTTTCTTT
14	TRBV21-1	-	TRBJ2-3	-	CASSKGESTDTQYF	TGTGCCAGCAGCAAAGGAGAGAGCACAGATACGCAGTATTTT
13	TRBV3-1/TRBV3-2	-	TRBJ1-5	-	CASSLGRGQPQHF	TGTGCCAGCAGCCTCGGTCGGGGTCAGCCCCAGCATTTT
16	TRBV13	-	TRBJ2-3	few	CASSHYRDSFTDTQYF	TGTGCCAGCAGCCATTACCGGGACTCCTTCACAGATACGCAGTATTTT
16	TRBV9	-	TRBJ2-2	-	CASSVGPLGSTGELFF	TGTGCCAGCAGCGTAGGGCCGCTTGGGAGTACCGGGGAGCTGTTTTTT
14	TRBV11-1	-	TRBJ2-3	-	CASSSWGSTDTQYF	TGTGCCAGCAGCTCTTGGGGTTCGACAGATACGCAGTATTTT
11	TRBV10-1	-	TRBJ1-4	-	CASSELGELFF	TGCGCCAGCAGTGAACTCGGGGAACTGTTTTTT
16	TRBV5-1	-	TRBJ2-2	-	CASSLAQGTSTGELFF	TGCGCCAGCAGCTTGGCCCAGGGGACGAGCACCGGGGAGCTGTTTTTT
14	TRBV3-1/TRBV3-2	-	TRBJ2-3	-	CASSQALVSDTQYF	TGTGCCAGCAGCCAAGCCCTAGTATCAGATACGCAGTATTTT
14	TRBV3-1/TRBV3-2	TRBD1	TRBJ2-7	-	CASSSGQGRNEQYF	TGTGCCAGCAGCTCCGGACAGGGAAGGAACGAGCAGTACTTC
15	TRBV11-1	TRBD1	TRBJ1-4	-	CASSRRTGTNEKLFF	TGTGCCAGCAGCCGACGGACAGGAACAAATGAAAAACTGTTTTTT
15	TRBV5-1	-	TRBJ1-1	-	CASSLYGQGQTEAFF	TGCGCCAGCAGCTTGTACGGCCAGGGTCAAACTGAAGCTTTCTTT
15	TRBV7-3	TRBD2	TRBJ2-1	-	CASSQTSGSYNEQFF	TGTGCCAGCAGCCAGACTAGCGGGTCCTACAATGAGCAGTTCTTC
16	TRBV18	TRBD1	TRBJ1-3	-	CASSRGTGSSGNTIYF	TGTGCCAGCTCTCGAGGGACAGGATCCTCTGGAAACACCATATATTTT
13	TRBV6-6	-	TRBJ1-5	-	CASSYSGVQPQHF	TGTGCCAGCAGTTACTCAGGGGTCCAGCCCCAGCATTTT